This T cell receptor (beta chain) derives from a study of regulatory T cells in long-lasting Graves disease. The wider study: For under 3 months, newly diagnosed Graves' patients had been taking antithyroid drugs.

Through Arm-PCR of CDR3 regions and iRepertoire HTBI primers, TCR beta libraries were built. Original processing notes: The samples included roughly 62 TRBV and 14 TRBJ segments. Each CDR3 protein gets one entry after TCRdb re-called the multiplex PCR reads with MiXCR. TCRdb, rather than the study authors, made the V and J calls. The table shows roughly 380,000 distinct CDR3 sequences, with around 15% occurring only once. This CDR3 spans 13 amino acids. Looked up from germline, CDR1 is LGHDT and CDR2 is YNNKEL (reference sequence). Trimming left V 1 base short and J 7 bases short, with 10 bases between. Time point indicated: newly diagnosed GD, antithyroid drugs for less than 3 months. Generation of the TCR library employed RNA extracted from PBMCs. This clonotype was seen ten or more times. What it binds is unknown. Study-level findings and limits: Those with persistent disease had in common more public clonotypes (about 2,500) than new patients (more than 900). Persistent cases favored TRBV28, TRBJ1-2 and TRBJ2-5.

The rearrangement uses TRBV3-1 and TRBJ1-1; D uncertain. This material consisted of peripheral blood mononuclear cells (PBMCs), taken at new diagnosis, from a patient treated with antithyroid drugs. The TCR was taken from a female donor with Graves disease. This chain's CDR3 is CASSQGRTGEAFF. The DNA of the CDR3 is TGTGCCAGCAGCCAAGGCCGGACGGGTGAAGCTTTCTTT.